The next 9 T cell receptor beta chains were all read from a single sample in a study of T-cell reconstitution after alpha-beta-depleted transplantation in children. TCRbeta library preparation incorporated unique molecular identifiers. One entry per CDR3 protein, called by TCRdb with MiXCR from the PCR reads. The top ten clones hold around 2.5% of a sample with 450,000 to 600,000 distinct CDR3 sequences, approximately 30% of them seen once. The input for sequencing was PBMCs from the stem cell graft donor, taken from the stem cell graft. The receptor set was obtained from a human donor who donated a stem cell graft to a child with aplastic anemia.

CDR3 sequence (DNA): TGTGCCAGCAGCTTTGATCCGGGACAGGGAAAAGAGACCCAGTACTTC. It encodes CASSFDPGQGKETQYF. V gene TRBV7-8 combines with J gene TRBJ2-5, with 9 nucleotides matching TRBD1. The CDR3 loop spans 16 amino acids. Germline loops: CDR1 SGHVS, CDR2 FQNEAQ. V was clipped by 3 bases and J by 3 bases; unmatched bases: 8.

This sequence joins TRBV10-2 and TRBJ2-1; tentatively, D is TRBD2 (6 bases). There are 16 residues in the CDR3. V was clipped by 0 bases and J by 0 bases, with 9 bases between them. Germline lookup yields CDR1 WSHSY and CDR2 SAAADI. For the CDR3, the DNA is TGCGCCAGCAGTGAGTCCGCGGGGAGCTCCTACAATGAGCAGTTCTTC. Its translation is CASSESAGSSYNEQFF.

V and J are TRBV4-3 and TRBJ2-6; weak D call: TRBD2 (5 bases). The CDR3 spans 17 residues. Germline CDR1 LGHNA, CDR2 YSLEER. Trimming cost V 0 bases and J 4 bases, with 13 bases left between them. The CDR3 DNA follows: TGCGCCAGCAGCCAAGATTTGACGGGGTCCGGGGCCAACGTCCTGACTTTC. Amino acids: CASSQDLTGSGANVLTF.

This clonotype has just a few counts. V usage is TRBV18 and J usage is TRBJ2-1; D remains ambiguous. The CDR3 contains 14 residues. The germline CDR1 and CDR2 sequences are KGHSH and LQKENI. V lost 2 bases, J lost 1 base, and 6 bases lay in between. For the CDR3, the DNA is TGTGCCAGCTCACCAGAACGGTCCTACAATGAGCAGTTCTTC. This translates into CASSPERSYNEQFF.

The chain uses TRBV5-1 and TRBJ1-5; the D is unclear. Germline CDR1 reads SGHRS; CDR2 reads YFSETQ. Trimming removed 0 bases at V and 5 bases at J, with 6 bases between. The CDR3 contains 13 residues. The CDR3: CASSLGRDQPQHF. CDR3 DNA: TGCGCCAGCAGCTTGGGTCGAGATCAGCCCCAGCATTTT.

Here the CDR3 DNA reads TGTGCCAGCAGACTCTGGGGTCCAGAGGGGGATGAGCAGTTCTTC. As protein: CASRLWGPEGDEQFF. This sequence joins TRBV25-1 and TRBJ2-1; D is possibly TRBD1 (6 bases). V dropped 6 bases and J dropped 8 bases, with 20 bases sitting between them. CDR3 length: 15 amino acids. Germline CDR1 is MGHDK and CDR2 is SYGVNS. Based on the CDR3 plus reference TRBV25-1 and TRBJ2-1, the full variable domain is EADIYQTPRYLVIGTGKKITLECSQTMGHDKMYWYQQDPGMELHLIHYSYGVNSTEKGDLSSESTVSRIRTEHFPLTLESARPSHTSQYLCASRLWGPEGDEQFFGPGTRLTVL.

V usage is TRBV14 and J usage is TRBJ2-2; 9 nucleotides agree with TRBD1. In germline, CDR1 is SGHDN, CDR2 FVKESK. The CDR3 has 16 residues. V gave up 4 bases and J gave up 2 bases; unmatched junction bases: 5. This CDR3 is CASSLHRGQNTGELFF. As DNA, the CDR3 is TGTGCCAGCAGCCTCCACAGGGGGCAAAACACCGGGGAGCTGTTTTTT.

V and J are TRBV7-9 and TRBJ2-7, with TRBD1 identical over 7 bases. V was pared by 5 bases and J by 5 bases, with 9 bases of the junction left unmatched. Germline lookup yields CDR1 SEHNR and CDR2 FQNEAQ (reference sequence). The CDR3 is 14 amino acids. The CDR3 sequence: CASSPPDRAHEQYF. In DNA form, the CDR3 reads TGTGCCAGCAGCCCCCCTGACAGGGCCCACGAGCAGTACTTC.

The CDR3 DNA reads TGTGCCAGCAATGCACAGGGGTTTAGCGGGAGGTATAGGAATGAGCAGTTCTTC. Translating it yields CASNAQGFSGRYRNEQFF. The rearrangement links TRBV28 to TRBJ2-1; 10 nucleotides match TRBD2. This CDR3 is built from 18 residues. Germline V gene sequence: CDR1 MDHEN, CDR2 SYDVKM. V shed 7 bases and J 7 bases; nucleotides not matched to a gene: 19.